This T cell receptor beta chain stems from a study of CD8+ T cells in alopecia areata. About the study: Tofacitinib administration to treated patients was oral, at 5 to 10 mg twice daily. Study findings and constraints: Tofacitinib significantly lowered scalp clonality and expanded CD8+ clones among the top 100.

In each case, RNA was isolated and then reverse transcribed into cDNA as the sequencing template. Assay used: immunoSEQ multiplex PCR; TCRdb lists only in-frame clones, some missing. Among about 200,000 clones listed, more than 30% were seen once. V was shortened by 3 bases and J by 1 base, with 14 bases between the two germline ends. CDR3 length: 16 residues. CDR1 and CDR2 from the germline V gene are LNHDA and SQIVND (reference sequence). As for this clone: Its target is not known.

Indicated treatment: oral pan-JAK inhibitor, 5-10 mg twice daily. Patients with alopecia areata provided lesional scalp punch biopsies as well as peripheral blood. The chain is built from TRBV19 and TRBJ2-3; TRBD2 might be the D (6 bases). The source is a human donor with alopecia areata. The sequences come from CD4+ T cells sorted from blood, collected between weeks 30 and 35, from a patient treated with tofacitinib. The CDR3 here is CASSIGAGGGTDTQYF. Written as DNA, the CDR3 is TGTGCCAGTAGTATCGGGGCCGGGGGAGGCACAGATACGCAGTATTTT.